The 29 T cell receptor beta chains listed next were all sequenced from one sample in a study of beta chain features in type 1 diabetes. Study observations and caveats: Shorter TCRB CDR3s, moderately but significantly so, were found in Type 1 diabetes patients in all four CD4+ subsets.

The authors reverse transcribed all of the isolated RNA, so sequencing captured expressed TCRB transcripts. Sequenced by immunoSEQ multiplex PCR; TCRdb stores in-frame clones only, minus some. The data contain about 53,000 clones, roughly 63% of them singletons. These receptors have no known antigen. The sample comprised stem cell memory CD4+ T cells from blood. These receptors came from a woman aged 25 to 45 with type 1 diabetes.

This chain uses TRBV9 with TRBJ2-3, with D possibly TRBD2 on 5 matching bases. Germline V lookup: CDR1 SGDLS, CDR2 YYNGEE. This CDR3 region has 15 residues. The V end was cut by 0 bases, the J end by 2 bases, with 10 bases between. The CDR3 reads CASSVDGGFTDTQYF. CDR3 coding DNA: TGTGCCAGCAGCGTAGATGGCGGGTTCACAGATACGCAGTATTTT.

The rearrangement uses TRBV19 and TRBJ2-7; the match to TRBD2 covers 8 bases. From germline, CDR1 is LNHDA and CDR2 SQIVND (reference sequence). Trimming removed 3 bases from V and 0 bases from J; junction bases left unmatched: 7. The length of the CDR3 is 16 residues. The CDR3 DNA reads TGTGCCAGTAGTATGCGGTTAGCGGGAAGCTCCTACGAGCAGTACTTC. This gives the protein CASSMRLAGSSYEQYF.

The rearrangement joins TRBV9 to TRBJ1-1, with 10 bases fitting TRBD1. The CDR3 consists of 14 residues. With 4 bases clipped from V and 5 bases from J, the junction kept 5 bases outside the gene matches. Germline V gene sequence: CDR1 SGDLS, CDR2 YYNGEE. CDR3 in amino acids: CASSQMGQGTEAFF. CDR3 in DNA: TGTGCCAGCAGCCAAATGGGACAGGGGACTGAAGCTTTCTTT.

V is TRBV7-3 and J is TRBJ1-3; a possible D gene is TRBD1 (5 bases). This CDR3 comprises 16 residues. Germline V gives CDR1 SGHTA, CDR2 FQGTGA. V lost 4 bases, J lost 4 bases, and 17 bases lay in between. DNA for the CDR3: TGTGCCAGCAGCTCCGGACCCCAGGGTGCCGGAAACACCATATATTTT. It codes for CASSSGPQGAGNTIYF.

The chain uses TRBV6-6 and TRBJ1-1, with TRBD1 as a possible D gene (5 bases). The CDR3 is 15 amino acids. V lost 4 bases and J lost 6, with 18 bases in between. Germline V lookup: CDR1 MNHNY, CDR2 SVGAGI (reference sequence). The CDR3 coding sequence is TGTGCCAGCAGTTTTAAGACAGCCAAAGACCCTGAAGCTTTCTTT. Translated, it gives CASSFKTAKDPEAFF.

This clone was observed a few times. The chain is built from TRBV7-2 and TRBJ2-3; tentatively, D is TRBD2 (6 bases). V was trimmed by 5 bases and J by 3 bases, leaving 15 bases between them. Germline CDR1 and CDR2: SGHTA and FQGNSA. This CDR3 is built from 15 residues. CDR3: CASSIGSWATDTQYF. The CDR3 bases are TGTGCCAGCAGCATCGGGAGCTGGGCGACAGATACGCAGTATTTT. Full variable domain (rest looked up from reference TRBV7-2 and TRBJ2-3): GAGVSQSPSNKVTEKGKDVELRCDPISGHTALYWYRQSLGQGLEFLIYFQGNSAPDKSGLPSDRFSAERTGGSVSTLTIQRTQQEDSAVYLCASSIGSWATDTQYFGPGTRLTVL.

A few counts support this clone. CDR3 DNA: TGTGCCAGCAGCTTAGGACTAGCGGGAGTGGAGACCCAGTACTTC. It yields the protein CASSLGLAGVETQYF. This chain uses TRBV7-9 with TRBJ2-5; TRBD2 aligns across 12 bases. CDR1 is SEHNR and CDR2 is FQNEAQ in the germline V gene (reference sequence). V dropped 1 base and J dropped 5; count of bases not matched to a gene: 2. The CDR3 length is 15 residues.

The chain employs TRBV30 and TRBJ2-5, with 7 bases aligning to TRBD2. This CDR3 has 13 residues. Germline V gene sequence: CDR1 GTSNPN, CDR2 SVGIG (reference sequence). Unmatched junction bases numbered 9, after V lost 7 bases and J lost 4 bases. The DNA of the CDR3 is TGTGCCTTACCGGGACCGGGGGGAGAGACCCAGTACTTC. This encodes CALPGPGGETQYF.

This chain joins TRBV19 and TRBJ2-3, with TRBD2 identical over 13 bases. Germline loops: CDR1 LNHDA, CDR2 SQIVND (reference sequence). The CDR3 runs 17 residues. Trimming cost V 3 bases and J 4 bases; bases outside gene matches: 7. CDR3 amino acids: CASSITSGRARPDTQYF. The CDR3 DNA is TGTGCCAGTAGTATTACTAGCGGGAGGGCCCGTCCAGATACGCAGTATTTT.

The chain links TRBV9 to TRBJ2-3; 10 bases are a match to TRBD2. Trimming at V came to 0 bases and at J to 6 bases, leaving 7 bases not matched to a gene. CDR1 and CDR2 from the germline V gene are SGDLS and YYNGEE. The CDR3 spans 16 residues. This CDR3 is CASSVEPTSGEDTQYF. CDR3 DNA: TGTGCCAGCAGCGTAGAGCCCACTAGCGGGGAGGATACGCAGTATTTT.

The CDR3, as DNA: TGTGCCAGCAGGGAGCAGCTCTACAATGAGCAGTTCTTC. Amino acid sequence: CASREQLYNEQFF. The chain couples TRBV6-1 to TRBJ2-1; D remains ambiguous. Trimming took off 6 bases at V and 3 bases at J, with 9 bases between the two ends. Looked up from germline, CDR1 is MNHNS and CDR2 is SASEGT. The CDR3 contains 13 residues.

The chain is built from TRBV9 and TRBJ2-5; the match to TRBD1 covers 7 bases. The germline gives CDR1 SGDLS, CDR2 YYNGEE. Unmatched junction bases numbered 6, after V lost 0 bases and J lost 4 bases. The CDR3 loop spans 15 amino acids. The CDR3 DNA reads TGTGCCAGCAGCGTAGTAGGGACAGTAGGAGAGACCCAGTACTTC. Amino acids: CASSVVGTVGETQYF.

The rearrangement uses TRBV19 and TRBJ2-3, with 9 bases lining up with TRBD2. V dropped 3 bases and J dropped 6; count of bases not matched to a gene: 7. The CDR3 contains 15 residues. Germline-derived CDR1 and CDR2 are LNHDA and SQIVND (reference sequence). The CDR3 reads CASSMAIAGVDTQYF. The DNA of the CDR3 is TGTGCCAGTAGTATGGCGATAGCGGGAGTTGATACGCAGTATTTT. The entire variable domain, with the rest obtained from reference TRBV19 and TRBJ2-3, is as follows: DGGITQSPKYLFRKEGQNVTLSCEQNLNHDAMYWYRQDPGQGLRLIYYSQIVNDFQKGDIAEGYSVSREKKESFPLTVTSAQKNPTAFYLCASSMAIAGVDTQYFGPGTRLTVL.

The chain has TRBV2 and TRBJ1-1; unclear D gene. Germline lookup yields CDR1 SNHLY and CDR2 FYNNEI. This CDR3 is built from 13 residues. The germline V and J ends were trimmed by 6 bases and 0 bases, with 8 bases remaining between them. CDR3 nucleotides: TGTGCCAGCAGCAGGATGATGAACACTGAAGCTTTCTTT. Its translation: CASSRMMNTEAFF.

The genes are TRBV5-1 and TRBJ2-5; unclear D gene. The CDR3 covers 15 residues. The germline CDR1 and CDR2 sequences are SGHRS and YFSETQ. V lost 0 bases, J lost 1 base, and 10 bases lay in between. CDR3 DNA sequence: TGCGCCAGCAGCTTGGCGTTAGATTTCCAAGAGACCCAGTACTTC. Its protein product is CASSLALDFQETQYF.

V and J are TRBV10-3 and TRBJ1-2, with 7 nucleotides matching TRBD1. V was clipped by 0 bases and J by 3 bases; unmatched bases: 4. CDR3 length: 15 amino acids. The germline gives CDR1 ENHRY, CDR2 SYGVKD. DNA of the CDR3: TGTGCCATCAGTGAGTCCGGACAGGCTCACTATGGCTACACCTTC. This codes for CAISESGQAHYGYTF.

The chain carries TRBV27 and TRBJ2-7; 8 bases fit TRBD1. The CDR3 covers 15 residues. Germline V CDR1 and CDR2: MNHEY, SMNVEV (reference sequence). The V segment lost 7 bases and the J segment 5 bases; nucleotides outside the gene matches: 13. The DNA of the CDR3 is TGTGCCAGCATGCCTTCTCAGGGGGCGCGGGACGAGCAGTACTTC. It specifies CASMPSQGARDEQYF.

The chain joins TRBV9 to TRBJ1-4; 10 bases map to TRBD1. The CDR3 has 16 amino acids. V dropped 7 bases and J dropped 0; count of bases not matched to a gene: 6. Germline lookup yields CDR1 SGDLS and CDR2 YYNGEE. The CDR3, as DNA: TGTGCCAGCGGCGGACAGGGGGGGGCAACTAATGAAAAACTGTTTTTT. The encoded protein is CASGGQGGATNEKLFF.

V and J are TRBV18 and TRBJ2-1, with unresolved D. CDR1 and CDR2 (germline): KGHSH, LQKENI. The CDR3 contains 13 residues. Trimming cost V 3 bases and J 1 base, with 4 bases left between them. DNA of the CDR3: TGTGCCAGCTCACCCAGATCCTACAATGAGCAGTTCTTC. This sequence encodes CASSPRSYNEQFF.

In this sample, this clone turned up once. In DNA, the CDR3 is TGTGCCAGCAGTGGGGGACAGGGGAACACCGGGGAGCTGTTTTTT. It specifies CASSGGQGNTGELFF. The J gene is TRBJ2-2, the V gene TRBV2; 9 nucleotides line up with TRBD1. The CDR3 runs 15 residues. CDR1 and CDR2 (germline): SNHLY, FYNNEI. V shed 4 bases, J shed 1 base, and the junction held 1 base outside the gene matches.

The chain joins TRBV9 to TRBJ2-7; TRBD2 matches 8 bases. The CDR3 contains 15 residues. Germline CDR1 and CDR2: SGDLS and YYNGEE. Unmatched junction bases numbered 5, after V lost 0 bases and J lost 3 bases. This chain's CDR3 is CASSVEPSGYYEQYF. The CDR3 nucleotides are TGTGCCAGCAGCGTAGAGCCTAGCGGGTACTACGAGCAGTACTTC.

J is TRBJ2-1 and V is TRBV30; possibly TRBD2 for D (5 bases). Per germline, CDR1 GTSNPN and CDR2 SVGIG (reference sequence). Trimming pared 1 base from V and 5 bases from J, leaving 9 bases between. This CDR3 is built from 13 residues. The CDR3 nucleotides are TGTGCCTGGAGTGAGCTGGAGGACAATGAGCAGTTCTTC. It is translated as CAWSELEDNEQFF.

The gene calls are TRBV30 and TRBJ2-3, with TRBD2 identical over 9 bases. The CDR3 covers 15 residues. J lost 0 bases, V lost 1 base, and 2 bases had no gene match. Germline V lookup: CDR1 GTSNPN, CDR2 SVGIG (reference sequence). CDR3 region: CAWSGLAGSTDTQYF. CDR3 nucleotides: TGTGCCTGGAGTGGGCTAGCGGGAAGCACAGATACGCAGTATTTT.

The rearrangement uses TRBV5-4 and TRBJ2-7; 7 bases agree with TRBD1. The CDR3 contains 13 residues. After removal of 3 bases from V and 11 bases from J, the junction contained 11 bases not matched to a gene. Germline V gene lookup returns CDR1 SGHNT and CDR2 YYREEE (reference sequence). CDR3 sequence reads: CASSWDRTGNKYF. In DNA form, the CDR3 reads TGTGCCAGCAGCTGGGATCGGACAGGCAATAAGTACTTC.

The V and J genes are TRBV5-1 and TRBJ2-7, with 14 bases matching TRBD2. The trim removed 0 bases at V and 2 bases at J, leaving 4 bases unmatched. CDR1 SGHRS and CDR2 YFSETQ come from the germline V gene. The CDR3 consists of 17 residues. CDR3 amino acids: CASSLGTSGRWPYEQYF. The DNA of the CDR3 is TGCGCCAGCAGCTTGGGGACTAGCGGGAGGTGGCCCTACGAGCAGTACTTC.

The genes are TRBV5-4 and TRBJ2-3, with 14 bases aligning to TRBD2. The CDR3 is made up of 18 amino acids. Per the germline V gene, CDR1 is SGHNT and CDR2 is YYREEE (reference sequence). V lost 6 bases to trimming and J lost 0 bases; unmatched junction nucleotides: 9. The chain's CDR3 is CASTPGLAGGFSTDTQYF. Written as DNA, the CDR3 is TGTGCCAGCACACCCGGACTAGCGGGAGGCTTTAGCACAGATACGCAGTATTTT.

The genes are TRBV5-1 and TRBJ1-2; 9 bases are shared with TRBD1. The CDR3 sequence is 17 residues long. Germline loops: CDR1 SGHRS, CDR2 YFSETQ. The trim removed 5 bases at V and 8 bases at J, leaving 19 bases unmatched. CDR3 nucleotide sequence: TGCGCCAGCAGGGCCACCGGACAGGGGAGCACGTCAGAGGGCTACACCTTC. Its translation is CASRATGQGSTSEGYTF.

This clone appeared a few times. The genes are TRBV9 and TRBJ2-7; D gene ambiguous. The CDR3 extends over 13 amino acids. Germline-derived CDR1 and CDR2 are SGDLS and YYNGEE. V lost 0 bases to trimming and J lost 2 bases, with 6 bases between them. CDR3 sequence (DNA): TGTGCCAGCAGCGTAGCCGAGGCCTACGAGCAGTACTTC. Protein sequence: CASSVAEAYEQYF.

This clone was observed a handful of times. J is TRBJ2-7 and V is TRBV7-9; TRBD2 aligns across 9 bases. Germline loops: CDR1 SEHNR, CDR2 FQNEAQ (reference sequence). The CDR3 covers 16 residues. Trimming at V came to 6 bases and at J to 5 bases, leaving 14 bases not matched to a gene. The CDR3 loop is CASSPLRASGIHEQYF. In DNA, the CDR3 is TGTGCCAGCAGTCCCCTCCGGGCTAGCGGGATCCACGAGCAGTACTTC.